This entry features one TCR beta chain sequence. Per the study methods: Cell counts per sample came from amplifying reference gene primers. Profiled with immunoSEQ multiplex PCR; TCRdb holds only in-frame clones, not every one. That table furnishes V, J and clone size, whereas the DNA furnished D and trimming. In the table there are fewer than 250,000 clones, around 80% of which are singletons. This sample was taken from a study of blood T cell repertoires in COVID-19. Study information: Researchers got acute and convalescent COVID-19 samples from the United States, Italy and Spain. The analysed material was cDNA or gDNA that came from T cells, B-cell-depleted T cells, or PBMCs.

CDR1 and CDR2 (germline): SGHTA, FQGNSA. The junction had 12 bases not matched to a gene; V was cut back by 1 base and J by 4 bases. The CDR3 runs to 18 residues. The rearrangement joins TRBV7-2 to TRBJ2-7; 11 bases align to TRBD2. This receptor was obtained from a woman aged 45-59 years with acute or convalescent COVID-19. Sequenced sample: peripheral blood. The CDR3 spells CASSLVPLTSGAGYEQYF. CDR3 DNA: TGTGCCAGCAGCTTAGTCCCCCTGACTAGCGGGGCTGGGTACGAGCAGTACTTC.